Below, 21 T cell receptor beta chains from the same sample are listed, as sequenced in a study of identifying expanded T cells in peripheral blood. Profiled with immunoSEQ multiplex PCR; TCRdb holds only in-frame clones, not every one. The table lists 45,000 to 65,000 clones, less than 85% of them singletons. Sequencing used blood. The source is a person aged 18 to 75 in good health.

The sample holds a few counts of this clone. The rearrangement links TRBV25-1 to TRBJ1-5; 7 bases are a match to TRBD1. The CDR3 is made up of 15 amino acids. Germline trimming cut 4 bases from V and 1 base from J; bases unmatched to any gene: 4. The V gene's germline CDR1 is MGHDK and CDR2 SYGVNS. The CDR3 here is CASSAQGGSNQPQHF. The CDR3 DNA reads TGTGCCAGCAGTGCCCAGGGGGGGAGCAATCAGCCCCAGCATTTT.

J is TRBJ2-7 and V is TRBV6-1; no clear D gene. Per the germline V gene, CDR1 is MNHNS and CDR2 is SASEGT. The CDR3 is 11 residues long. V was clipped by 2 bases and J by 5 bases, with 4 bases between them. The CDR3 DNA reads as TGTGCCAGCAGTGAACCCCACGAGCAGTACTTC. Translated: CASSEPHEQYF.

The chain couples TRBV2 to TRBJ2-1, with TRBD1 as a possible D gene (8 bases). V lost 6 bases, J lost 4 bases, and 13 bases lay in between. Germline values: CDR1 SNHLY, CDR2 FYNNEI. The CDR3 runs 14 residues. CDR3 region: CASREQGGYNEQFF. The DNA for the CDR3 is TGTGCCAGCAGGGAACAGGGGGGGTACAATGAGCAGTTCTTC.

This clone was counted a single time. The CDR3 loop reads CASSIQTMNTEAFF. In DNA form, the CDR3 reads TGTGCCAGTAGTATCCAGACGATGAACACTGAAGCTTTCTTT. The J gene is TRBJ1-1, the V gene TRBV19; D is uncertain. Germline CDR1 and CDR2: LNHDA and SQIVND (reference sequence). The length of the CDR3 is 14 residues. V dropped 3 bases and J dropped 0 bases, with 8 bases sitting between them.

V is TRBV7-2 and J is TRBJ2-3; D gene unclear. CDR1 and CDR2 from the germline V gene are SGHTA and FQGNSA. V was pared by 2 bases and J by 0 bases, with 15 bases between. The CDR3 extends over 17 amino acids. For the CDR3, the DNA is TGTGCCAGCAGCTTAAATCCTGACCACCTCAGCACAGATACGCAGTATTTT. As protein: CASSLNPDHLSTDTQYF.

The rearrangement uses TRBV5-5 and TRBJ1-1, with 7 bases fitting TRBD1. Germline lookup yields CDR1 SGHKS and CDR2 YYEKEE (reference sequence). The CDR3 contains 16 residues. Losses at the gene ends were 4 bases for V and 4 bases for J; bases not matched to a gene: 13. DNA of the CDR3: TGTGCCAGCAGCCTAAGTCCGACAGGGAGGGGCACTGAAGCTTTCTTT. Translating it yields CASSLSPTGRGTEAFF.

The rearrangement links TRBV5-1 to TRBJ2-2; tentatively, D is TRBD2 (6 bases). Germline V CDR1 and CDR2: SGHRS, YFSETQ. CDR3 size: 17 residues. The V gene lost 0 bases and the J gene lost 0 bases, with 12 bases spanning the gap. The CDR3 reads CASSLVVAVANTGELFF. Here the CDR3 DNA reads TGCGCCAGCAGCTTGGTGGTAGCGGTCGCGAACACCGGGGAGCTGTTTTTT.

CDR3 loop: CASSLAGGSGNTIYF. CDR3 nucleotide sequence: TGTGCCAGCAGCTTAGCAGGGGGCTCTGGAAACACCATATATTTT. The genes are TRBV7-9 and TRBJ1-3; weak D call: TRBD1 (6 bases). Germline CDR1 reads SEHNR; CDR2 reads FQNEAQ (reference sequence). Between the trimmed V and J ends, which lost 0 bases and 0 bases, there was a span of 6 bases. This CDR3 contains 15 residues. Full variable domain (remainder filled in from reference TRBV7-9 and TRBJ1-3): DTGVSQNPRHKITKRGQNVTFRCDPISEHNRLYWYRQTLGQGPEFLTYFQNEAQLEKSRLLSDRFSAERPKGSFSTLEIQRTEQGDSAMYLCASSLAGGSGNTIYFGEGSWLTVV.

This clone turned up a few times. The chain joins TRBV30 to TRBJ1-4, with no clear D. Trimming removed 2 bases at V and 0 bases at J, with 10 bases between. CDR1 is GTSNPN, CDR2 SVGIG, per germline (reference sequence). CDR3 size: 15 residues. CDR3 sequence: CAWSTSRATNEKLFF. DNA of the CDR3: TGTGCCTGGAGTACCTCACGTGCAACTAATGAAAAACTGTTTTTT.

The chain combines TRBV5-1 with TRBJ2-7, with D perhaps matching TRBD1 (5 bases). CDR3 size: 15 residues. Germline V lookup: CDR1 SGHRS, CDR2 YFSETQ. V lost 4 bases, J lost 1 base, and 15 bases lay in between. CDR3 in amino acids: CASSKGRGKSYEQYF. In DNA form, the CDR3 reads TGCGCCAGCAGCAAAGGAAGGGGAAAGTCCTACGAGCAGTACTTC.

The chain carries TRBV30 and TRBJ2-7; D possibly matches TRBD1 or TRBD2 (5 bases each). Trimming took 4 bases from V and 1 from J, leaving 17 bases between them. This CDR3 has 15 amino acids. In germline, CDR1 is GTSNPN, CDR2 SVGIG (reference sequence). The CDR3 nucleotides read TGTGCCTGGAAACTACAGACTGGGGGATCCTACGAGCAGTACTTC. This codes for CAWKLQTGGSYEQYF.

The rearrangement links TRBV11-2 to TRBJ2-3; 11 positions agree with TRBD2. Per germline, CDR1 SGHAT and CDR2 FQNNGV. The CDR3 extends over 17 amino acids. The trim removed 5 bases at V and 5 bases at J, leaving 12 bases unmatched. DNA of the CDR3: TGTGCCAGCAGCCCCCACACTAGCGGGAGAGTCAAAGATACGCAGTATTTT. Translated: CASSPHTSGRVKDTQYF.

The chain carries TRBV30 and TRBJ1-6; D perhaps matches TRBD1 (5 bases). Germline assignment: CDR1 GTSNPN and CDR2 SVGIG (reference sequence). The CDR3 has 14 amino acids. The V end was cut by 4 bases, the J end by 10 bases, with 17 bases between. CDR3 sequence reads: CAWKSQGMGSPLHF. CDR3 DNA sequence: TGTGCCTGGAAGTCCCAGGGTATGGGGTCACCCCTCCACTTT.

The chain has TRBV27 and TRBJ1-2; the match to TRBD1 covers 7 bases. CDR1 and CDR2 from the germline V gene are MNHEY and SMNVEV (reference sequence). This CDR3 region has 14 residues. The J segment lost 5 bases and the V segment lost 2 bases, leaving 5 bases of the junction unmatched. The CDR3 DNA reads TGTGCCAGCAGTTTAAAGGGGGCGGGGTATGGCTACACCTTC. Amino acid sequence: CASSLKGAGYGYTF.

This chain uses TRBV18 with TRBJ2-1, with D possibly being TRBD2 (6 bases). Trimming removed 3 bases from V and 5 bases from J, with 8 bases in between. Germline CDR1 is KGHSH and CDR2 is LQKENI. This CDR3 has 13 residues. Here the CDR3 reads CASSPGRNNEQFF. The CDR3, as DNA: TGTGCCAGCTCACCGGGGAGGAACAATGAGCAGTTCTTC.

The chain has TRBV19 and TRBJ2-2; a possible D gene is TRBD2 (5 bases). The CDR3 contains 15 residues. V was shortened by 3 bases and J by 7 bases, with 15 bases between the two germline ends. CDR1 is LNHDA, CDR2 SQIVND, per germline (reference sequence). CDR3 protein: CASSISTGKGGELFF. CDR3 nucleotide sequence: TGTGCCAGTAGTATCAGCACCGGGAAGGGCGGGGAGCTGTTTTTT.

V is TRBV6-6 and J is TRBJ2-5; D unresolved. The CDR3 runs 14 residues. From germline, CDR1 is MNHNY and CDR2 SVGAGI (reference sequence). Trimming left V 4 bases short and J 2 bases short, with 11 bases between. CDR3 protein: CASSLNTKQETQYF. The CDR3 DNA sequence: TGTGCCAGCAGTTTAAACACGAAACAAGAGACCCAGTACTTC.

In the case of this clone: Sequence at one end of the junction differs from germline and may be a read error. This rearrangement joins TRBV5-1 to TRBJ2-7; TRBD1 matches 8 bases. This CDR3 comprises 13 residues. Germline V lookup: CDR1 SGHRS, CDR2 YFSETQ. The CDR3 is CAGSLQGAIEQYF. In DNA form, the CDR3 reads TGCGCCGGCAGCTTGCAGGGGGCTATCGAGCAGTACTTC.

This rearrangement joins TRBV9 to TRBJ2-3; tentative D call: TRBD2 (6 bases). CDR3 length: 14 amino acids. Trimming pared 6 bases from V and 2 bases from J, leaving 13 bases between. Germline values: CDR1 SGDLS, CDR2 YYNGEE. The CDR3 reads CASKSGDHTDTQYF. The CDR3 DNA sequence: TGTGCCAGCAAGTCGGGGGACCACACAGATACGCAGTATTTT.

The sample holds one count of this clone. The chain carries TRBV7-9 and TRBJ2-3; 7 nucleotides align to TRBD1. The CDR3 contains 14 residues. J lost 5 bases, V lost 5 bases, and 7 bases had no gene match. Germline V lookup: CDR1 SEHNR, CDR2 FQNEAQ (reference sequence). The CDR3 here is CASSRRQGKDTQYF. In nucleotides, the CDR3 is TGTGCCAGCAGCCGGAGACAGGGAAAAGATACGCAGTATTTT.

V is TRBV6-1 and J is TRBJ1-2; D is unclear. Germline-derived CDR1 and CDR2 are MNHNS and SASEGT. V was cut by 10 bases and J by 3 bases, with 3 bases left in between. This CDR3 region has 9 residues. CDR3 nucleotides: TGTGCCACAGACTATGGCTACACCTTC. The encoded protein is CATDYGYTF.